A selection of T cell receptor beta chains follows, all from one sample in a study of shared clonotypes between healthy human individuals. Data came from immunoSEQ multiplex PCR; TCRdb stores just in-frame clones and leaves some out. This sample yields about 230,000 clones, of which 50% to 75% are seen a single time; around 10% belongs to the top ten. Specimen: memory CD4+ T cells sorted from blood. The receptor source for this set is a man younger than 40 in good health. Both conserved end residues are part of each CDR3.

j_call v_call cdr3_aa
TRBJ1-5 TRBV6-6 CASSSGGGSNQPQHF
TRBJ2-5 TRBV5-1 CASSLGREWETQYF
TRBJ2-7 TRBV7-8 CASSFSTTYYEQYF
TRBJ2-5 TRBV5-5 CASSFNTGGQTQYF
TRBJ2-1 TRBV7-3 CASSLSDTYNEQFF
TRBJ2-2 TRBV15 CATSKLGLAALGGTGELFF
TRBJ2-2 TRBV4-1 CASSLKESGARGSGGELFF
TRBJ2-3 TRBV14 CASSQEISGRDTDTQYF
TRBJ2-3 TRBV7-9 CASSLSVLAGLDTQYF
TRBJ1-5 TRBV5-5 CASSPLTHSGPQHF
TRBJ2-1 TRBV7-9 CASSLSLAGSYNEQFF
TRBJ2-7 TRBV27 CASSLRQGLNYEQYF
TRBJ1-1 TRBV29-1 CSALTGKPEAFF
TRBJ2-3 TRBV2 CASRLRSLDPDTQYF
TRBJ2-2 TRBV5-1 CASSLAFSGITGELFF
TRBJ2-7 TRBV7-9 CASRQGSGGGYEQYF
TRBJ1-5 TRBV28 CASSWAGTRLSNQPQHF
TRBJ2-3 TRBV25-1 CASTSPASGRGTDTQYF
TRBJ1-2 TRBV4-3 CASSQEPETYGYTF
TRBJ1-1 TRBV29-1 CSVTNRGQREAFF
TRBJ2-5 TRBV2 CASSEGGQGSQTQYF
TRBJ1-2 TRBV7-2 CASSLSIRTGTLGYTF
TRBJ2-5 TRBV25-1 CASSERLAGRETQYF
TRBJ2-7 TRBV30 CAWSVSNGGRQYF
TRBJ1-4 TRBV15 CATSAGAREGEKLFF
TRBJ2-1 TRBV18 CASSPMGNEQFF
TRBJ1-2 TRBV10-2 CASSELGVQPGGYTF
TRBJ1-3 TRBV18 CASSPPQTGNTIYF